The rows below give T cell receptor beta chains drawn from one sample of a study of human T cells and chemical hapten exposure. TCRdb ran MiXCR on the RACE reads and lists one entry per CDR3 protein. The table includes over 100,000 distinct CDR3 sequences, about 9% detected once. Sequencing used whole blood. These receptors were collected from a male donor in good health. Some clones in this sample may be carry-over from other donors' samples. Both conserved end residues are part of each CDR3. The order of the fields is clone size, V gene, J gene, D gene, CDR3 DNA, CDR3 protein. The D gene is left open where the match is weak. For some rows the clone size is stated as once, few or many, or as a class when expanded; others skip it.

abundance: -; v_gene: TRBV2; j_gene: TRBJ2-1; d_gene: TRBD2; CDR3nt: TGTGCCAGCAGTGATAGAACTAGCGGGAATAATGAGCAGTTCTTC; CDR3aa: CASSDRTSGNNEQFF
abundance: few; v_gene: TRBV21-1; j_gene: TRBJ2-2; d_gene: -; CDR3nt: TGTGCCAGCAGCTCCCCCCCGGGACGGGCTTTCACCGGGGAGCTGTTTTTT; CDR3aa: CASSSPPGRAFTGELFF
abundance: many; v_gene: TRBV10-1; j_gene: TRBJ1-1; d_gene: -; CDR3nt: TGCGCCAGCAGTGACCCGGGTAAGGACACTGAAGCTTTCTTT; CDR3aa: CASSDPGKDTEAFF
abundance: few; v_gene: TRBV27; j_gene: TRBJ2-2; d_gene: -; CDR3nt: TGTGCCAGCAGTTTGGCCCTGGGCACCGGGGAGCTGTTTTTT; CDR3aa: CASSLALGTGELFF
abundance: many; v_gene: TRBV3-1; j_gene: TRBJ2-7; d_gene: TRBD2; CDR3nt: TGTGCCAGCAGCCCCGTAGCGGGGCCCAGCGAGCAGTACTTC; CDR3aa: CASSPVAGPSEQYF
abundance: many; v_gene: TRBV3-1; j_gene: TRBJ2-7; d_gene: -; CDR3nt: TGTGCCAGCAGCCGCAAAGGGGGGACCGAGCAGTACTTC; CDR3aa: CASSRKGGTEQYF
abundance: -; v_gene: TRBV10-3; j_gene: TRBJ2-1; d_gene: -; CDR3nt: TGTGCCATCAGTGAAGAGGGTCCCCTCTACAATGAGCAGTTCTTC; CDR3aa: CAISEEGPLYNEQFF
abundance: -; v_gene: TRBV19; j_gene: TRBJ2-2; d_gene: TRBD2; CDR3nt: TGTGCCAGTAGTAGATCTAGCGGGGTCCCCGGGGAGCTGTTTTTT; CDR3aa: CASSRSSGVPGELFF
abundance: -; v_gene: TRBV29-1; j_gene: TRBJ1-1; d_gene: -; CDR3nt: TGCAGCGTTGTTCGCGGGAACACTGAAGCTTTCTTT; CDR3aa: CSVVRGNTEAFF
abundance: -; v_gene: TRBV28; j_gene: TRBJ1-1; d_gene: TRBD1; CDR3nt: TGTGCCAGCAGTGGGACAGGGGTAAACACTGAAGCTTTCTTT; CDR3aa: CASSGTGVNTEAFF
abundance: few; v_gene: TRBV5-1; j_gene: TRBJ2-7; d_gene: -; CDR3nt: TGCGCCAGCAGCTTGGTGCCGGGGAGGTACGAGCAGTACTTC; CDR3aa: CASSLVPGRYEQYF
abundance: -; v_gene: TRBV20-1; j_gene: TRBJ1-1; d_gene: -; CDR3nt: TGCAGTGCTAGCAGGGGACCAAGGAACACTGAAGCTTTCTTT; CDR3aa: CSASRGPRNTEAFF
abundance: many; v_gene: TRBV14; j_gene: TRBJ1-4; d_gene: -; CDR3nt: TGTGCCAGCAGCCATTCTCCGGGACGGCGACCTGGAGCTAATGAAAAACTGTTTTTT; CDR3aa: CASSHSPGRRPGANEKLFF
abundance: many; v_gene: TRBV10-2; j_gene: TRBJ1-2; d_gene: -; CDR3nt: TGCGCCAGCAGTGAGTCGAGGCTCCCCTATGGCTACACCTTC; CDR3aa: CASSESRLPYGYTF
abundance: many; v_gene: TRBV29-1; j_gene: TRBJ2-2; d_gene: -; CDR3nt: TGCAGCGTCGTCGGGACACTTACCGGGGAGCTGTTTTTT; CDR3aa: CSVVGTLTGELFF
abundance: many; v_gene: TRBV30; j_gene: TRBJ1-2; d_gene: TRBD1; CDR3nt: TGTGCCTGGAGTGATGGACAGGGAGCCTATGGCTACACCTTC; CDR3aa: CAWSDGQGAYGYTF
abundance: many; v_gene: TRBV27; j_gene: TRBJ2-2; d_gene: TRBD2; CDR3nt: TGTGCCAGCAGTTTTTGGACTAGCGGGGCCGGGGAGCTGTTTTTT; CDR3aa: CASSFWTSGAGELFF
abundance: many; v_gene: TRBV27; j_gene: TRBJ2-7; d_gene: TRBD2; CDR3nt: TGTGCCAGCAGCCTAGGGGGAGCGGGGGGATCCTACGAGCAGTACTTC; CDR3aa: CASSLGGAGGSYEQYF
abundance: many; v_gene: TRBV4-3; j_gene: TRBJ2-7; d_gene: -; CDR3nt: TGCGCCAGCAGCCAAGATCGGTCAGAGACCCGGCAGTACTTC; CDR3aa: CASSQDRSETRQYF
abundance: many; v_gene: TRBV28; j_gene: TRBJ2-1; d_gene: -; CDR3nt: TGTGCCAGCAGTTCGGGACAACCTTACAATGAGCAGTTCTTC; CDR3aa: CASSSGQPYNEQFF
abundance: few; v_gene: TRBV29-1; j_gene: TRBJ2-7; d_gene: -; CDR3nt: TGCAGCGTTGCGGGACTGCTCTCCTACGAGCAGTACTTC; CDR3aa: CSVAGLLSYEQYF
abundance: few; v_gene: TRBV11-2; j_gene: TRBJ1-5; d_gene: -; CDR3nt: TGTGCCAGCAGCCTGATGGGGCAGCCCCAGCATTTT; CDR3aa: CASSLMGQPQHF
abundance: few; v_gene: TRBV9; j_gene: TRBJ1-1; d_gene: TRBD1; CDR3nt: TGTGCCAGCAGCGCGACAGGGGCCATGATGAACACTGAAGCTTTCTTT; CDR3aa: CASSATGAMMNTEAFF
abundance: many; v_gene: TRBV20-1; j_gene: TRBJ2-1; d_gene: TRBD2; CDR3nt: TGCAGTGCCCCCGGACTAGCGGGAGGCGTGTACAATGAGCAGTTCTTC; CDR3aa: CSAPGLAGGVYNEQFF
abundance: many; v_gene: TRBV7-9; j_gene: TRBJ1-1; d_gene: TRBD1; CDR3nt: TGTGCCAGCAGCACAGGACAGGGGGCGGCTGAAGCTTTCTTT; CDR3aa: CASSTGQGAAEAFF
abundance: few; v_gene: TRBV5-1; j_gene: TRBJ2-5; d_gene: -; CDR3nt: TGCGCCAGCAGGGAACGAGAGACCCAGTACTTC; CDR3aa: CASRERETQYF
abundance: many; v_gene: TRBV3-1; j_gene: TRBJ2-7; d_gene: TRBD2; CDR3nt: TGTGCCAGCAGCCAAGGTAGCGGGGACTACGAGCAGTACTTC; CDR3aa: CASSQGSGDYEQYF
abundance: -; v_gene: TRBV19; j_gene: TRBJ2-5; d_gene: -; CDR3nt: TGTGCCAGTAGTCCCCGGTGGGCTCAAGAGACCCAGTACTTC; CDR3aa: CASSPRWAQETQYF
abundance: few; v_gene: TRBV7-9; j_gene: TRBJ2-3; d_gene: -; CDR3nt: TGTGCCAGCAGCTACGGGGCCGACACAGATACGCAGTATTTT; CDR3aa: CASSYGADTDTQYF
abundance: few; v_gene: TRBV5-6; j_gene: TRBJ2-2; d_gene: TRBD1; CDR3nt: TGTGCCAGCAGCTTACCACAGGGGGCGCTTCCCGGGGAGCTGTTTTTT; CDR3aa: CASSLPQGALPGELFF
abundance: -; v_gene: TRBV27; j_gene: TRBJ1-1; d_gene: -; CDR3nt: TGTGCCAGCAGTCCAGGGACAAATGAAGCTTTCTTT; CDR3aa: CASSPGTNEAFF
abundance: -; v_gene: TRBV2; j_gene: TRBJ2-3; d_gene: TRBD2; CDR3nt: TGTGCCAGCAGTGAAAGGCTAGCGGGGGGGCTGGCGACAGATACGCAGTATTTT; CDR3aa: CASSERLAGGLATDTQYF
abundance: -; v_gene: TRBV7-2; j_gene: TRBJ2-1; d_gene: -; CDR3nt: TGTGCCAGCAGCATCCGGGAGAATGAGCAGTTCTTC; CDR3aa: CASSIRENEQFF
abundance: -; v_gene: TRBV27; j_gene: TRBJ2-1; d_gene: TRBD1; CDR3nt: TGTGCCAGCAGTTCGCTTGTCCGGGACAGGCAGAATGAGCAGTTCTTC; CDR3aa: CASSSLVRDRQNEQFF